The rows below give T cell receptor beta chains drawn from one sample of a study of T cells after posttransplantation cyclophosphamide. Clones were read by immunoSEQ multiplex PCR, and TCRdb kept only the in-frame ones, dropping some. The sample records about 8,000 clones, roughly nine tenths being singletons. The sequencing used CD4+ T cells sorted from blood, collected roughly 1,400 days after allogeneic stem cell transplant with posttransplant cyclophosphamide. The receptors come from a female patient aged 50 to 65 who received an allogeneic stem cell transplant from a related donor, was CMV-positive, and had no GVHD. Part of the T cell pool may stem from the graft donor. Each CDR3 is given with its conserved first and last residue. D genes are given only for firm matches. Size is stated for part of the rows, as once, few or many counts, or as a class when the clone is expanded.

v_call	j_call	clone_size	d_call	cdr3_nt	cdr3_aa
TRBV9	TRBJ2-1	-	-	TGTGCCAGCAACAGGTTGGGATCCTACAATGAGCAGTTCTTC	CASNRLGSYNEQFF
TRBV30	TRBJ1-1	-	-	TGTGCCTGGAGTCCCAACAAGAACACTGAAGCTTTCTTT	CAWSPNKNTEAFF
TRBV30	TRBJ1-2	-	-	TGTGCCTGGAGTGTGGGCGGGGTATCTGGCTACACCTTC	CAWSVGGVSGYTF
TRBV10-3	TRBJ1-6	-	TRBD1	TGTGCCATCAGGACGGACAGGGACAATTCACCCCTCCACTTT	CAIRTDRDNSPLHF
TRBV19	TRBJ1-1	-	TRBD1	TGTGCCAGTCGACAGGGCCAAACTGGCGTCGCTTTCTTT	CASRQGQTGVAFF
TRBV19	TRBJ2-1	-	-	TGTGCCAGTAGTATCCCATATAGTGAGCAGTTCTTC	CASSIPYSEQFF
TRBV5-1	TRBJ2-2	once	-	TGCGCCAGCAGCTTGGACAGCGGAGGGAACACCGGGGAGCTGTTTTTT	CASSLDSGGNTGELFF
TRBV5-4	TRBJ2-7	-	TRBD1	TGTGCCAGCAGCTTGGGGCCCCTGGACAGGTACTCCTACGAGCAGTACTTC	CASSLGPLDRYSYEQYF
TRBV18	TRBJ2-7	-	-	TGTGCCAGCTCACCACGGCCAGGTGCAGGGTACGAGCAGTACTTC	CASSPRPGAGYEQYF
TRBV27	TRBJ1-1	-	TRBD1	TGTGCCAGCTACCGGACAGGGGTGAACACTGAAGCTTTCTTT	CASYRTGVNTEAFF
TRBV7-2	TRBJ1-2	-	-	TGTGCCAGCAGTACGACAGCTGATGGCTACACCTTC	CASSTTADGYTF
TRBV6-1	TRBJ2-1	-	-	TGTGCCAGCAGCGGTCGGACTTGGCAGGCGGAGGAGCAGTTCTTC	CASSGRTWQAEEQFF
TRBV5-4	TRBJ1-5	-	-	TGTGCCAGCAGCTTGTCCCTTAATCAGCCCCAGCATTTT	CASSLSLNQPQHF
TRBV28	TRBJ1-1	-	-	TGTGCCACTCAGGGGTTATTGAACACTGAAGCTTTCTTT	CATQGLLNTEAFF
TRBV19	TRBJ2-2	-	-	TGTGCCAGCCAGTTGGGGTTGAACACCGGGGGGCTGTTTTTT	CASQLGLNTGGLFF
TRBV11-3	TRBJ2-2	-	TRBD2	TGTGCCAGCAGCTCCCCGGGACTAGCGGGACTTGGGGAGCTGTTTTTT	CASSSPGLAGLGELFF
TRBV14	TRBJ2-1	few	TRBD2	TGTGCCAGCAGCCAGGGGACTAGCGGGAGGGTTGAGCAGTTCTTC	CASSQGTSGRVEQFF
TRBV7-2	TRBJ2-3	once	TRBD2	TGTGCCAGCAGCCAAGCGGGAGTGGCAGATACGCAGTATTTT	CASSQAGVADTQYF
TRBV25-1	TRBJ2-5	-	TRBD1	TGTGCCAGCAGTGTGGGGACAGGGGGCAGAGAGACCCAGTACTTC	CASSVGTGGRETQYF
TRBV15	TRBJ2-7	-	-	TGTGCCACCAGCAGAGATTTAGGGGGTACTTACTACGAGCAGTACTTC	CATSRDLGGTYYEQYF
TRBV7-2	TRBJ1-2	-	-	TGTGCCAGCGACTCCGTCCCCAGCACCTATGGCTACACCTTC	CASDSVPSTYGYTF
TRBV27	TRBJ2-5	-	TRBD1	TGTGCCAGCAGCACTACAGGGGCGGTGGAGACCCAGTACTTC	CASSTTGAVETQYF
TRBV19	TRBJ1-5	-	TRBD1	TGTGCCAGTAGTATAGCCCCGGACAGGGCCAGTGGGCCCCAGCATTTT	CASSIAPDRASGPQHF
TRBV19	TRBJ2-7	-	TRBD2	TGTGCCAGTAGTGTTCGACTAGCGGTGGCCTACGAGCAGTACTTC	CASSVRLAVAYEQYF
TRBV18	TRBJ1-1	-	-	TGTGCCAGCTCACCGCGGCAGGGCGACACTGAAGCTTTCTTT	CASSPRQGDTEAFF
TRBV30	TRBJ2-3	-	TRBD1	TGTGCATGCGGACAGGGGGCAGCAGATACGCAGTATTTT	CACGQGAADTQYF
TRBV19	TRBJ1-5	once	TRBD1	TGTGCCACCCACGGACAGGGACGCGGTTGGGGTCAGCCCCAGCATTTT	CATHGQGRGWGQPQHF
TRBV30	TRBJ2-2	-	-	TGTGCCTGGAGTGCCGGACTGAACACCGGGGAGCTGTTTTTT	CAWSAGLNTGELFF
TRBV7-9	TRBJ2-7	-	TRBD1	TGTGCCAGCAGCGTCGGGACAGTTGGGGAGCAGTACTTC	CASSVGTVGEQYF
TRBV7-9	TRBJ2-1	-	-	TGTGCCAGCAGCTCCGCGGGCCACAATGAGCAGTTCTTC	CASSSAGHNEQFF
TRBV19	TRBJ2-3	-	-	TGTGCCAGTAGTCGAGGGTACACAGATACGCAGTATTTT	CASSRGYTDTQYF
TRBV18	TRBJ2-2	-	TRBD2	TGTGCCAGCTCACCTTCGGCGGGGGGCGATTCCGGGGAGCTGTTTTTT	CASSPSAGGDSGELFF
TRBV21-1	TRBJ2-7	-	-	TGTGCCAGCGCGACTGGACAATGGACTAGCGGGAGCCCTAAGGAGGGGGAGCAGTACTTC	CASATGQWTSGSPKEGEQYF
TRBV7-6	TRBJ2-3	-	TRBD2	TGTGCCAGCATCCTCTCCCCAAGGGGACTAGCGGGGTCTAAGACAGATACGCAGTATTTT	CASILSPRGLAGSKTDTQYF
TRBV11-2	TRBJ2-7	-	-	TGTGCCAGCAGCCAGGGGCTGTACTCCTACGAGCAGTACTTC	CASSQGLYSYEQYF
TRBV30	TRBJ2-3	-	TRBD2	TGTGCCTGGAGTACCGGGACTAGCGGTAGCACAGATACGCAGTATTTT	CAWSTGTSGSTDTQYF
TRBV10-1	TRBJ1-1	once	-	TGCGCCAGCAGTGAGTCGACCGGGATAGCTTTCTTT	CASSESTGIAFF
TRBV5-1	TRBJ2-1	-	-	TGCGCCAGCAGCTCCGGGACACATCCTGATGAGCAGTTCTTC	CASSSGTHPDEQFF
TRBV18	TRBJ2-7	-	-	TGTGCCAGCTCACCCTCGCCGGTCCGGTACGAGCAGTACTTC	CASSPSPVRYEQYF
TRBV9	TRBJ2-7	-	-	TGTGCCAGCAGCGTAGTCGGGGACTCCTACGAGCAGTACTTC	CASSVVGDSYEQYF
TRBV7-2	TRBJ2-7	-	-	TGTGCCAGCAGCTTCCGTGGACAGAGCTCCTACGAGCAGTACTTC	CASSFRGQSSYEQYF
TRBV7-6	TRBJ2-2	once	-	TGTGCCAGCACCGAAGCGACCCGCGGGGAGCTGTTTTTT	CASTEATRGELFF
TRBV10-3	TRBJ1-5	-	TRBD1	TGTGCCATCAGTGATGGAGCCGGGACAGGTAAACGTCAGCCCCAGCATTTT	CAISDGAGTGKRQPQHF
TRBV7-8	TRBJ1-5	few	-	TGTGCCAGCAGCCCCGGGATCCTGGGTCAGCCCCAGCATTTT	CASSPGILGQPQHF
TRBV19	TRBJ2-7	-	TRBD1	TGTGCCAGTAGTACCGCGGGGACAGGGAATTACGAGCAGTACTTC	CASSTAGTGNYEQYF
TRBV6-6	TRBJ2-1	once	-	TGTGCCAGCAGTTACTCAATGGCCCGGCAGTTCTTC	CASSYSMARQFF
TRBV15	TRBJ1-3	once	-	TGTGCCACCAGAAAGGGGCTGAGCTCTGGAAACACCATATATTTT	CATRKGLSSGNTIYF
TRBV4-2	TRBJ1-6	few	-	TGTGCCAGCAGCCCACGAACAGGCCCCTATAATTCACCCCTCCACTTT	CASSPRTGPYNSPLHF
TRBV5-4	TRBJ1-1	-	-	TGTGCCAGCAGCTCTCGCCCCGGGGCAGGGGCGAACACTGAAGCTTTCTTT	CASSSRPGAGANTEAFF
TRBV19	TRBJ2-6	-	TRBD1	TGTGCCAGTACCGCTCCGACAGGGTCCGGGGCCAACGTCCTGACTTTC	CASTAPTGSGANVLTF
TRBV7-2	TRBJ1-5	-	-	TGTGCCAGCAGCCTAAGTGGACAAACCAATCAGCCCCAGCATTTT	CASSLSGQTNQPQHF
TRBV25-1	TRBJ1-2	-	-	TGTGCCAGCAGTGAACGCTGGGGGGGCTATGGCTACACCTTC	CASSERWGGYGYTF
TRBV6-4	TRBJ2-1	-	-	TGTGCCAGCAGTGAGTCAAGAACGGTGGATGAGCAGTTCTTC	CASSESRTVDEQFF
TRBV4-1	TRBJ2-4	-	-	TGCGCCAGCAGCACAGGGGGACTAGCTTACGCCAAAAACATTCAGTACTTC	CASSTGGLAYAKNIQYF
TRBV19	TRBJ2-3	-	-	TGTGCCAGTAAAACGGGAAAGATATGGGGTAGCACAGATACGCAGTATTTT	CASKTGKIWGSTDTQYF
TRBV19	TRBJ2-3	-	TRBD2	TGTGCCAGTAGTATACCGCGGGAGGGCGCAGATACGCAGTATTTT	CASSIPREGADTQYF
TRBV19	TRBJ1-1	-	TRBD1	TGTGCCACCTCGGACAGGGGCATAATGAACACTGAAGCTTTCTTT	CATSDRGIMNTEAFF
TRBV5-1	TRBJ2-2	-	-	TGCGCCAGCACCCCCTCTAGGAACACCGGGGAGCTGTTTTTT	CASTPSRNTGELFF
TRBV7-2	TRBJ2-2	-	-	TGTGCCAGCAGCTTATTGGGCAGTAACACCGGGGAGCTGTTTTTT	CASSLLGSNTGELFF
TRBV11-2	TRBJ1-4	few	-	TGTGCCAGCAGCTTGGGGGCAGGTGGTGAAAAACTGTTTTTT	CASSLGAGGEKLFF